This TCR beta chain originates from a study of PD-1 blockade in classical Hodgkin lymphoma. General study results and limits: Newly diagnosed patients reportedly had lower baseline TCR diversity than healthy donors.

A remark on this clone: The antigen is not known.

Sequenced by immunoSEQ multiplex PCR; TCRdb stores in-frame clones only, minus some. This sample yields 45,000 or so clones, of which roughly 88% are seen a single time; roughly 5.3% belongs to the top ten. Trimming stripped 5 bases from V and 4 bases from J, with 21 bases between. In germline, CDR1 is KGHSH, CDR2 LQKENI. The CDR3 totals 16 residues. Specified time point: newly diagnosed, previously untreated cHL patient sample. Comparison PBMCs came from previously untreated, newly diagnosed classical Hodgkin lymphoma patients. The source is a human donor with classical Hodgkin lymphoma. V is TRBV18 and J is TRBJ2-7; no firm D call. The specimen was peripheral blood mononuclear cells (PBMCs). The CDR3 here is CASSAVQGAGLYEQYV. CDR3 nucleotides: TGTGCCAGCTCAGCTGTACAAGGCGCTGGGTTGTACGAGCAGTACGTC.